The clone carrying this TCR beta chain was detected only a few times. This record belongs to a study of response to subunit inactivated influenza vaccine. TCRdb re-analysed the RT-PCR reads in MiXCR, keeping a single row per CDR3 protein. The repertoire consists of hundreds of thousands of distinct CDR3 sequences, with around 13% occurring once and the leading ten covering 6.5% to 8%. V shed 4 bases and J 7 bases; nucleotides not matched to a gene: 10. The CDR3 covers 15 residues. The germline V gene has CDR1 SGDLS and CDR2 YYNGEE. The receptor was derived from a man between 50 and 59 years old who received an inactivated influenza vaccine. Source: PBMCs from blood, taken 14 to 15 days before vaccination. The rearrangement joins TRBV9 to TRBJ2-1, with 8 bases identical to TRBD2. Here the CDR3 reads CASSPFAGGGNEQFF. Written as DNA, the CDR3 is TGTGCCAGCAGCCCCTTCGCCGGGGGGGGTAATGAGCAGTTCTTC.